One sample yielded the 5 T cell receptor beta chains listed below, sequenced in a study of human T cells and chemical hapten exposure. TCRdb fed the RACE reads into MiXCR, producing one record per CDR3 protein. The sample yields about 170,000 distinct CDR3 sequences, about 27% seen once. Indicated time point: patch test 3, about 24 weeks after DPC sensitization. Treatment given: therapeutic diphenylcyclopropenone sensitization with weekly scalp DPC. Sequences were derived from whole blood, sampled in connection with sensitization to the hapten diphenylcyclopropenone (DPC). All receptors derive from a woman aged 18-29 years with alopecia areata. Some clones in this sample may be carry-over from other donors' samples.

The chain is built from TRBV7-2 and TRBJ2-1, with 7 bases identical to TRBD1. The CDR3 is made up of 14 amino acids. Germline CDR1 SGHTA, CDR2 FQGNSA. V lost 4 bases and J lost 6; bases outside the gene matches: 6. The CDR3 protein is CASSSNRGPNEQFF. The CDR3, as DNA: TGTGCCAGCAGCTCGAACAGGGGCCCCAATGAGCAGTTCTTC.

The gene calls are TRBV20-1 and TRBJ2-7; 7 bases line up with TRBD1. With 7 bases clipped from V and 0 bases from J, the junction kept 6 bases outside the gene matches. CDR1 and CDR2 from the germline V gene are DFQATT and SNEGSKA (reference sequence). This CDR3 has 13 amino acids. The CDR3 bases are TGCAGTGTCCCGGGACAGCTCTCCTACGAGCAGTACTTC. The encoded protein is CSVPGQLSYEQYF.

This chain uses TRBV4-1 with TRBJ2-5; D gene ambiguous. Germline lookup yields CDR1 MGHRA and CDR2 YSYEKL. The V end lost 1 base, the J end lost 4 bases, and 4 bases lay between the germline ends. The CDR3 consists of 12 residues. The CDR3 spells CASSQGSETQYF. CDR3 coding DNA: TGCGCCAGCAGCCAAGGATCAGAGACCCAGTACTTC.

The chain links TRBV7-9 to TRBJ2-7, with D possibly matching TRBD2 (5 bases). The CDR3 is made up of 13 amino acids. Per germline, CDR1 SEHNR and CDR2 FQNEAQ (reference sequence). V lost 4 bases to trimming and J lost 3 bases, with 10 bases between them. The CDR3 reads CASSSGSIYEQYF. CDR3 sequence (DNA): TGTGCCAGCAGCTCGGGATCTATCTACGAGCAGTACTTC.

This clonotype was found many times. V is TRBV5-1 and J is TRBJ1-1; D is unclear. CDR3 length: 16 residues. Trimming removed 2 bases from V and 1 base from J, with 15 bases in between. Germline-derived CDR1 and CDR2 are SGHRS and YFSETQ. In DNA form, the CDR3 reads TGCGCCAGCAGCTTCGGAGGTCTTCAGACGAACACTGAAGCTTTCTTT. This codes for CASSFGGLQTNTEAFF.